Below, 28 T cell receptor beta chains from the same sample are listed, as sequenced in a study of OX40 agonist ivuxolimab in advanced cancers. Sequencing was performed with immunoSEQ multiplex PCR; in TCRdb, only in-frame clones are kept and a portion is missing. This sample has under 200,000 clones, with 94% found just once. The sequencing here drew on CD4+ or CD8+ T cells sorted from blood, taken in a trial of the OX40 agonist ivuxolimab. The receptors come from an adult with an advanced solid tumor such as melanoma, head and neck, liver or kidney cancer.

The chain joins TRBV20-1 to TRBJ1-2, with a weak D call TRBD1 (5 bases). From germline, CDR1 is DFQATT and CDR2 SNEGSKA (reference sequence). Trimming stripped 2 bases from V and 8 bases from J, with 9 bases between. This CDR3 has 11 amino acids. This CDR3 reads CSARWGEGYTF. CDR3 in DNA: TGCAGTGCTAGATGGGGGGAGGGCTACACCTTC.

The chain combines TRBV10-1 with TRBJ2-2; 9 bases fit TRBD2. Germline trimming cut 2 bases from V and 7 bases from J; bases unmatched to any gene: 14. In germline, CDR1 is WNHNN, CDR2 SYGVQD (reference sequence). CDR3 length equals 18 residues. In DNA, the CDR3 is TGCGCCAGCAGTGAGGACGGTAGCGGGGGCCGGAGGATCGGGGAGCTGTTTTTT. Translated: CASSEDGSGGRRIGELFF.

The J gene is TRBJ2-4, the V gene TRBV10-3; D ambiguous. This CDR3 has 15 amino acids. The V gene's germline CDR1 is ENHRY and CDR2 SYGVKD. Trimming took off 1 base at V and 0 bases at J, with 7 bases between the two ends. The CDR3 region is CAISEFNPAKNIQYF. The CDR3 bases are TGTGCCATCAGTGAGTTTAACCCAGCCAAAAACATTCAGTACTTC.

This clone was counted a single time. V gene TRBV5-1 combines with J gene TRBJ1-2; perhaps TRBD1 as D (5 bases). CDR3 length: 15 residues. The germline gives CDR1 SGHRS, CDR2 YFSETQ. V was pared by 4 bases and J by 5 bases, with 18 bases between. Here the CDR3 DNA reads TGCGCCAGCAGCGTAGAAAACGGGGCATCGTATGGCTACACCTTC. Its protein is CASSVENGASYGYTF.

The chain carries TRBV4-3 and TRBJ2-3; a possible D gene is TRBD2 (6 bases). The CDR3 extends over 17 amino acids. Deletions cut 0 bases from V and 0 bases from J, with 13 bases between. Germline V gene lookup returns CDR1 LGHNA and CDR2 YSLEER. The CDR3: CASSQDFRSGSTDTQYF. The CDR3 DNA is TGCGCCAGCAGCCAAGATTTTCGGAGCGGGAGCACAGATACGCAGTATTTT.

The genes are TRBV6-5 and TRBJ1-5; a weak D match, TRBD1 (6 bases). There are 14 residues in the CDR3. From germline, CDR1 is MNHEY and CDR2 SVGAGI. The V and J ends lost 7 bases and 3 bases respectively, with 13 bases between them. In nucleotides, the CDR3 is TGTGCCAGCAAACCGACAGGCCACAATCAGCCCCAGCATTTT. Residues: CASKPTGHNQPQHF.

This chain uses TRBV6-5 with TRBJ2-7, with 7 positions matching TRBD1. The CDR3 consists of 15 residues. Germline trimming cut 5 bases from V and 6 bases from J; bases unmatched to any gene: 13. Germline V lookup: CDR1 MNHEY, CDR2 SVGAGI. CDR3 DNA sequence: TGTGCCAGCAGTCCTCTACAAGCAGGGGGATTCGAGCAGTACTTC. It encodes CASSPLQAGGFEQYF.

The chain is built from TRBV5-4 and TRBJ1-1; unclear D gene. This CDR3 comprises 14 residues. The V and J ends lost 3 bases and 1 base respectively, with 10 bases between them. Germline CDR1 reads SGHNT; CDR2 reads YYREEE (reference sequence). CDR3 bases: TGTGCCAGCAGCTCGGCGGTCCAGAACACTGAAGCTTTCTTT. Amino acids: CASSSAVQNTEAFF.

J is TRBJ2-7 and V is TRBV19; TRBD2 aligns across 7 bases. The CDR3 is 12 amino acids. CDR1 and CDR2 from the germline V gene are LNHDA and SQIVND (reference sequence). J lost 5 bases, V lost 5 bases, and 3 bases had no gene match. The CDR3: CASSGGGNEQYF. CDR3 DNA sequence: TGTGCCAGTAGTGGGGGGGGTAACGAGCAGTACTTC. The entire variable domain, with the rest obtained from reference TRBV19 and TRBJ2-7, is as follows: DGGITQSPKYLFRKEGQNVTLSCEQNLNHDAMYWYRQDPGQGLRLIYYSQIVNDFQKGDIAEGYSVSREKKESFPLTVTSAQKNPTAFYLCASSGGGNEQYFGPGTRLTVT.

The V gene is TRBV6-1, the J gene TRBJ2-7; TRBD1 matches at 10 bases. Germline values: CDR1 MNHNS, CDR2 SASEGT. The CDR3 is made up of 15 amino acids. The trim removed 1 base at V and 5 bases at J, leaving 5 bases unmatched. The CDR3 coding sequence is TGTGCCAGCAGTGAAGGACAGGGGGCCAAGGACGAGCAGTACTTC. Protein product: CASSEGQGAKDEQYF.

The rearrangement links TRBV27 to TRBJ2-7; D remains unclear. This CDR3 region has 14 residues. V was cut by 7 bases and J by 3 bases, with 16 bases left in between. Germline values: CDR1 MNHEY, CDR2 SMNVEV (reference sequence). In DNA, the CDR3 is TGTGCCAGCACGACGGCCGTTGGGGTCTACGAGCAGTACTTC. Translation: CASTTAVGVYEQYF.

This chain joins TRBV6-5 and TRBJ2-1; 14 nucleotides line up with TRBD2. With V trimmed by 7 bases and J by 3 bases, 2 bases remained unmatched. Germline loops: CDR1 MNHEY, CDR2 SVGAGI. The CDR3 sequence is 15 residues long. Written as DNA, the CDR3 is TGTGCCAGCACCGGGACTAGCGGGGGCTACAATGAGCAGTTCTTC. This translates into CASTGTSGGYNEQFF.

The gene calls are TRBV2 and TRBJ2-7; D ambiguous. In germline, CDR1 is SNHLY, CDR2 FYNNEI. V was clipped by 2 bases and J by 7 bases, with 12 bases between them. The CDR3 has 13 residues. CDR3 in DNA: TGTGCCAGCAGTGAATCCGGGTATGGAGAGCAGTACTTC. It codes for CASSESGYGEQYF.

The chain links TRBV27 to TRBJ1-1; D not certain. V was cut by 2 bases and J by 2 bases, with 15 bases left in between. The CDR3 has 16 residues. Germline V lookup: CDR1 MNHEY, CDR2 SMNVEV (reference sequence). Here the CDR3 DNA reads TGTGCCAGCAGTTTAAGTCCCCCCCGGGGAAACACTGAAGCTTTCTTT. Translation: CASSLSPPRGNTEAFF.

The rearrangement links TRBV18 to TRBJ1-4; no reliable D call. This CDR3 contains 15 residues. The germline CDR1 and CDR2 sequences are KGHSH and LQKENI. Trimming left V 0 bases short and J 4 bases short, with 9 bases between. Written as DNA, the CDR3 is TGTGCCAGCTCACCACCGGCCGAGTATAATGAAAAACTGTTTTTT. This sequence encodes CASSPPAEYNEKLFF. The complete variable domain, with remaining parts taken from reference TRBV18 and TRBJ1-4, reads NAGVMQNPRHLVRRRGQEARLRCSPMKGHSHVYWYRQLPEEGLKFMVYLQKENIIDESGMPKERFSAEFPKEGPSILRIQQVVRGDSAAYFCASSPPAEYNEKLFFGSGTQLSVL.

The chain uses TRBV5-4 and TRBJ2-2; D possibly matches TRBD1 or TRBD2 (5 bases each). CDR1 SGHNT and CDR2 YYREEE come from the germline V gene (reference sequence). This CDR3 is built from 15 residues. Trimming pared 5 bases from V and 0 bases from J, leaving 11 bases between. The CDR3, as DNA: TGTGCCAGCAGATATGGGGGTCCGAACACCGGGGAGCTGTTTTTT. This translates into CASRYGGPNTGELFF.

This clone showed up just once. The chain is built from TRBV7-2 and TRBJ2-7, with a possible D match to TRBD1 (7 bases). In germline, CDR1 is SGHTA, CDR2 FQGNSA. V lost 5 bases, J lost 4 bases, and 15 bases lay in between. There are 14 residues in the CDR3. This CDR3 is CASSTTGAGYEQYF. CDR3 DNA: TGTGCCAGCAGCACCACAGGGGCGGGATACGAGCAGTACTTC. Full variable domain (remainder filled in from reference TRBV7-2 and TRBJ2-7): GAGVSQSPSNKVTEKGKDVELRCDPISGHTALYWYRQSLGQGLEFLIYFQGNSAPDKSGLPSDRFSAERTGGSVSTLTIQRTQQEDSAVYLCASSTTGAGYEQYFGPGTRLTVT.

The chain links TRBV11-2 to TRBJ1-1; D gene unclear. The CDR3 has 14 amino acids. Trimming took off 7 bases at V and 1 base at J, with 13 bases between the two ends. Looked up from germline, CDR1 is SGHAT and CDR2 is FQNNGV. For the CDR3, the DNA is TGTGCCAGCACCCTAGGGCTAACGAACACTGAAGCTTTCTTT. This codes for CASTLGLTNTEAFF.

The V call is TRBV18, the J call TRBJ1-1, with 7 bases lining up with TRBD1. CDR1 and CDR2 (germline): KGHSH, LQKENI. The CDR3 length is 16 residues. The V and J ends lost 3 bases and 3 bases, in that order; junction bases with no gene match: 10. In DNA form, the CDR3 reads TGTGCCAGCTCACCGTTCCAGGGGGAGGATTACACTGAAGCTTTCTTT. It encodes CASSPFQGEDYTEAFF.

This chain links TRBV9 with TRBJ2-2; possible D gene TRBD2, 6 bases. The CDR3 loop spans 14 amino acids. The ends were cut back, 0 bases at V and 6 bases at J, with 9 bases in the middle. The germline V gene encodes CDR1 SGDLS and CDR2 YYNGEE. The CDR3 spells CASSVVGGSGELFF. The CDR3 bases are TGTGCCAGCAGCGTAGTGGGGGGTTCCGGGGAGCTGTTTTTT.

This CDR3 reads CASSQDDWNYGYTF. CDR3 coding DNA: TGCGCCAGCAGCCAAGACGACTGGAACTATGGCTACACCTTC. This chain uses TRBV4-3 with TRBJ1-2; D gene ambiguous. Per germline, CDR1 LGHNA and CDR2 YSLEER. Trimming removed 0 bases at V and 2 bases at J, with 7 bases between. The CDR3 spans 14 residues.

This clone was picked up one time. The chain has TRBV4-3 and TRBJ2-3; D remains unclear. Germline assignment: CDR1 LGHNA and CDR2 YSLEER. This CDR3 is 15 amino acids long. V dropped 0 bases and J dropped 2 bases, with 9 bases sitting between them. In DNA, the CDR3 is TGCGCCAGCAGCCAAGAATTCGTGGTCACAGATACGCAGTATTTT. It encodes CASSQEFVVTDTQYF.

V usage is TRBV2 and J usage is TRBJ2-5; D is unclear. V lost 7 bases and J 0 bases, leaving 6 bases between the germline ends. The CDR3 loop spans 12 amino acids. CDR1 and CDR2 (germline): SNHLY, FYNNEI. CDR3 coding DNA: TGTGCCAGCACCCGGGACCAAGAGACCCAGTACTTC. This codes for CASTRDQETQYF.

V is TRBV9 and J is TRBJ2-7; D ambiguous. The CDR3 consists of 12 residues. Germline CDR1 is SGDLS and CDR2 is YYNGEE. V was shortened by 4 bases and J by 2 bases, with 7 bases between the two germline ends. The CDR3 sequence: CASSPGPYEQYF. In DNA form, the CDR3 reads TGTGCCAGCAGCCCTGGTCCCTACGAGCAGTACTTC.

This chain uses TRBV27 with TRBJ2-1, with D uncertain. This CDR3 spans 17 amino acids. Trimming pared 4 bases from V and 5 bases from J, leaving 21 bases between. Germline CDR1 MNHEY, CDR2 SMNVEV (reference sequence). CDR3 region: CASSSRLLISRDNEQFF. The CDR3 region has the DNA TGTGCCAGCAGTTCTCGATTACTGATTTCTAGGGACAATGAGCAGTTCTTC.

V usage is TRBV5-4 and J usage is TRBJ1-2, with D maybe TRBD1 (5 bases). Germline V gene sequence: CDR1 SGHNT, CDR2 YYREEE (reference sequence). This CDR3 is built from 15 residues. V lost 0 bases to trimming and J lost 5 bases, with 14 bases between them. The CDR3 loop reads CASSLGAGSQYGYTF. The CDR3 coding sequence is TGTGCCAGCAGCTTGGGGGCAGGGTCCCAATATGGCTACACCTTC.

The chain employs TRBV27 and TRBJ1-1; possible D gene TRBD1, 5 bases. Germline V lookup: CDR1 MNHEY, CDR2 SMNVEV (reference sequence). The CDR3 is 14 residues long. The germline V and J ends were trimmed by 2 bases and 7 bases, with 14 bases remaining between them. The CDR3 loop is CASSLGGKGIEAFF. In DNA form, the CDR3 reads TGTGCCAGCAGTTTAGGGGGGAAGGGAATTGAAGCTTTCTTT.

The rearrangement joins TRBV7-2 to TRBJ2-3, with D maybe TRBD1 (5 bases). Germline CDR1 is SGHTA and CDR2 is FQGNSA. V gave up 1 base and J gave up 9 bases, with 11 bases separating them. This CDR3 has 13 residues. The CDR3, as DNA: TGTGCCAGCAGCTTAGAAGGAGCAGGGACGCAGTATTTT. It specifies CASSLEGAGTQYF.